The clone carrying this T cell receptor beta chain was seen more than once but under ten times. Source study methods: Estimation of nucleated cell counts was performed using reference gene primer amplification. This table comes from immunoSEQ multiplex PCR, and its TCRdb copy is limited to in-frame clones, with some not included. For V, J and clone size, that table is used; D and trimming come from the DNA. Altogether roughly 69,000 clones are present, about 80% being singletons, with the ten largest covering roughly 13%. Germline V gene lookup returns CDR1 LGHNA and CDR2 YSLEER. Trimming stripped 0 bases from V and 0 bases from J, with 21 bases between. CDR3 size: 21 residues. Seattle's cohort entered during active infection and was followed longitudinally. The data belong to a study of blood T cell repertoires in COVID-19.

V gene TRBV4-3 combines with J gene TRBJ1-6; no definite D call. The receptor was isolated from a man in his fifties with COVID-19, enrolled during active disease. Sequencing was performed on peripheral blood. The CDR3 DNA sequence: TGCGCCAGCAGCCAAGACCCTAGAACGTCGGGGTCGAGCTCCTATAATTCACCCCTCCACTTT. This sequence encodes CASSQDPRTSGSSSYNSPLHF.